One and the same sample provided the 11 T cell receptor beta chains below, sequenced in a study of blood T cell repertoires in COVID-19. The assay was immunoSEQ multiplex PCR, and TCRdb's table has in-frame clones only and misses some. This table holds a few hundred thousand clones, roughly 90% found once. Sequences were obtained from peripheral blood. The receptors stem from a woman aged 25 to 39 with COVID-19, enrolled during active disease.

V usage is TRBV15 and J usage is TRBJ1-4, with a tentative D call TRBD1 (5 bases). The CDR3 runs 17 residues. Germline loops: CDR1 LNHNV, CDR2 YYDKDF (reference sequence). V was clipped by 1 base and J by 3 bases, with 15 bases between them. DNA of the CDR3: TGTGCCACCAGCAGAGTCGGGGGAAGTAGGGCTAATGAAAAACTGTTTTTT. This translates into CATSRVGGSRANEKLFF.

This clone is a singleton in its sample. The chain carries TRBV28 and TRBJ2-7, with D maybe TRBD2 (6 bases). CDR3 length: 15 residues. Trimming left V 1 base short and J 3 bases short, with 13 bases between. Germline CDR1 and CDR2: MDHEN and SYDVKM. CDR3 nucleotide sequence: TGTGCCAGCAGTTTATTACAGGCCGGGGGCTACGAGCAGTACTTC. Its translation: CASSLLQAGGYEQYF.

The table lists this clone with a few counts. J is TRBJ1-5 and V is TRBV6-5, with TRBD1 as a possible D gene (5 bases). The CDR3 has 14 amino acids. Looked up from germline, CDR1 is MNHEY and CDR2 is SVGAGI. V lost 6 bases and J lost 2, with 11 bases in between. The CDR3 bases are TGTGCCAGCAGCCCCGGCAGGGGCAATCAGCCCCAGCATTTT. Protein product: CASSPGRGNQPQHF.

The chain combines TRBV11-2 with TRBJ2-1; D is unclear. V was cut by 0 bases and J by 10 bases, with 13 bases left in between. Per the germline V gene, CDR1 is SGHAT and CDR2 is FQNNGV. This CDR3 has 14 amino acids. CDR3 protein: CASSLDPHVHEQFF. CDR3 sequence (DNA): TGTGCCAGCAGCTTAGATCCCCACGTACACGAGCAGTTCTTC.

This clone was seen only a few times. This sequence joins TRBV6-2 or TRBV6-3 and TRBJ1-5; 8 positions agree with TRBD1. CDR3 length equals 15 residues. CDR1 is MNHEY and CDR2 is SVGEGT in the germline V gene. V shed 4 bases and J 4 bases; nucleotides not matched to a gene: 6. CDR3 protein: CASSSRTGGNQPQHF. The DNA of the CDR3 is TGTGCCAGCAGTTCCCGAACAGGGGGTAATCAGCCCCAGCATTTT.

CDR3 region: CASSYAGVNYGYTF. The CDR3 region has the DNA TGTGCCAGCAGTTACGCCGGGGTTAACTATGGCTACACCTTC. This chain joins TRBV6-2 or TRBV6-3 and TRBJ1-2; the D is unclear. The V gene's germline CDR1 is MNHEY and CDR2 SVGEGT. This CDR3 is 14 amino acids long. Trimming cost V 2 bases and J 1 base, with 8 bases left between them.

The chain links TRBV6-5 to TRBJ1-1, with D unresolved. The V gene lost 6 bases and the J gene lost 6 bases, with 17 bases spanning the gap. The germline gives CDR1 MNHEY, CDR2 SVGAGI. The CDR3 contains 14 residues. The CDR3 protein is CASSLLNGGPEAFF. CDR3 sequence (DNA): TGTGCCAGCAGCCTGTTAAATGGAGGACCTGAAGCTTTCTTT.

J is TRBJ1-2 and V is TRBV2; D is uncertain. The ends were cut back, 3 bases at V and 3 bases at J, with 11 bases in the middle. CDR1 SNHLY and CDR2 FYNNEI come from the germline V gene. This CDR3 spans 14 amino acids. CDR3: CASSEGARYYGYTF. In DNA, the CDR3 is TGTGCCAGCAGTGAGGGAGCGCGTTACTATGGCTACACCTTC.

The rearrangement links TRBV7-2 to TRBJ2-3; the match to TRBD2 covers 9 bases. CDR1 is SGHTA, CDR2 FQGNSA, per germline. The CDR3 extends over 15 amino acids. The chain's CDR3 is CAVQAGGRITDTQYF. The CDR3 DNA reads TGTGCGGTGCAGGCGGGGGGGCGGATCACAGATACGCAGTATTTT.

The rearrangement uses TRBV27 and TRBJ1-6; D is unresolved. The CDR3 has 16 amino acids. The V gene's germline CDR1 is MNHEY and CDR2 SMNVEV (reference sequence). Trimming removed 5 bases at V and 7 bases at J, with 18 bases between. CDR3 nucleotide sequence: TGTGCCAGCAGTACCGCTGGGTACTATGAGAATTCACCCCTCCACTTT. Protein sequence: CASSTAGYYENSPLHF.

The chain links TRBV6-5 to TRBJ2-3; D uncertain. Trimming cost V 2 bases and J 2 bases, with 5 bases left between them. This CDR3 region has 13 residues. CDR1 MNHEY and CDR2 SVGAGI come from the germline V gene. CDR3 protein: CASSYDNTDTQYF. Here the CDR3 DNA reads TGTGCCAGCAGTTACGACAACACAGATACGCAGTATTTT.